These 30 T cell receptor beta chains were sequenced from one sample in a study of cytotoxic CD8 clonotypes in ibrutinib-treated CLL. The protocol was immunoSEQ multiplex PCR, while the TCRdb copy is restricted to in-frame clones and leaves out a portion. The data show roughly 58,000 clones, with approximately 54% seen just once and under 30% held by the top ten. The sample was PBMCs, taken at disease progression, from a patient treated with ibrutinib. The receptors derive from a human donor with chronic lymphocytic leukemia.

This clone was detected ten times or more. This chain connects TRBV30 to TRBJ1-2, with 7 bases aligning to TRBD1. Trimming cost V 7 bases and J 6 bases; bases outside gene matches: 11. The germline CDR1 and CDR2 sequences are GTSNPN and SVGIG (reference sequence). The CDR3 extends over 13 amino acids. Here the CDR3 DNA reads TGTGCCTTATGGACAGGTTTTAGGGATGGCTACACCTTC. Protein product: CALWTGFRDGYTF.

The chain links TRBV30 to TRBJ2-7; 9 bases line up with TRBD2. The V gene end was trimmed by 2 bases and the J gene end by 12 bases; junction bases not matched to a gene: 17. The CDR3 runs 15 residues. The V gene's germline CDR1 is GTSNPN and CDR2 SVGIG (reference sequence). The CDR3 sequence: CAWSQDPAGGPGRYF. CDR3 bases: TGTGCCTGGAGTCAGGATCCCGCGGGAGGGCCTGGGCGGTACTTC. The full variable domain, its missing parts supplied by reference TRBV30 and TRBJ2-7, is SQTIHQWPATLVQPVGSPLSLECTVEGTSNPNLYWYRQAAGRGLQLLFYSVGIGQISSEVPQNLSASRPQDRQFILSSKKLLLSDSGFYLCAWSQDPAGGPGRYFGPGTRLTVT.

The CDR3 DNA reads TGTGCCAGCAGTGTTGGACATCTGATCCCTTTTAATGAAAAACTGTTTTTT. Its protein is CASSVGHLIPFNEKLFF. This chain links TRBV6-1 with TRBJ1-4; maybe TRBD1 (5 bases). Germline V gene lookup returns CDR1 MNHNS and CDR2 SASEGT. The CDR3 is 17 amino acids. V lost 4 bases and J 4 bases, leaving 19 bases between the germline ends.

The rearrangement joins TRBV30 to TRBJ1-2; D remains unclear. From germline, CDR1 is GTSNPN and CDR2 SVGIG (reference sequence). This CDR3 has 13 amino acids. V shed 3 bases and J shed 8 bases, with 16 bases lying between them. The CDR3 sequence is CAWSAWPEYGYTF. In DNA form, the CDR3 reads TGTGCCTGGAGCGCCTGGCCGGAATACGGCTACACCTTC.

This chain uses TRBV4-3 with TRBJ1-2; D unresolved. The CDR3 runs to 15 residues. Germline V gene sequence: CDR1 LGHNA, CDR2 YSLEER. V was shortened by 0 bases and J by 7 bases, with 15 bases between the two germline ends. The chain's CDR3 is CASSQEFSGSRGYTF. The CDR3 DNA sequence: TGCGCCAGCAGCCAAGAGTTTTCAGGTTCCCGTGGCTACACCTTC.

V gene TRBV5-6 combines with J gene TRBJ1-4; 10 bases line up with TRBD1. CDR1 is SGHDT, CDR2 YYEEEE, per germline. Unmatched junction bases numbered 2, after V lost 4 bases and J lost 8 bases. The CDR3 is 13 amino acids. The CDR3 nucleotides are TGTGCCAGCAGCCAGGGACAGGGGGAAAAACTGTTTTTT. It specifies CASSQGQGEKLFF.

The chain links TRBV27 to TRBJ2-2; D is tentatively TRBD1 or TRBD2 (6 bases each). Germline V gene lookup returns CDR1 MNHEY and CDR2 SMNVEV (reference sequence). The CDR3 is 15 residues long. V dropped 6 bases and J dropped 0 bases, with 11 bases sitting between them. The CDR3 loop reads CASRRGTTNTGELFF. The CDR3 nucleotides are TGTGCCAGCAGACGCGGGACAACGAACACCGGGGAGCTGTTTTTT.

V and J are TRBV10-3 and TRBJ1-6, with 8 bases fitting TRBD1. The CDR3 consists of 13 residues. The germline gives CDR1 ENHRY, CDR2 SYGVKD. Trimming removed 9 bases from V and 7 bases from J; junction bases left unmatched: 5. The CDR3 sequence is CAISTGGNSPLHF. The CDR3 DNA sequence: TGTGCCATTTCTACAGGGGGAAATTCACCCCTCCACTTT.

This clone was picked up one time. This rearrangement joins TRBV27 to TRBJ1-3; D is possibly TRBD1 (5 bases). This CDR3 comprises 18 residues. The germline gives CDR1 MNHEY, CDR2 SMNVEV (reference sequence). Trimming removed 0 bases at V and 0 bases at J, with 15 bases between. DNA of the CDR3: TGTGCCAGCAGTTTATCGCTCCGGACGGGACTCTCTGGAAACACCATATATTTT. Translated, it gives CASSLSLRTGLSGNTIYF.

The chain has TRBV6-5 and TRBJ2-7; D may match TRBD1 or TRBD2 (5 bases each). CDR1 MNHEY and CDR2 SVGAGI come from the germline V gene. CDR3 length: 14 residues. V lost 2 bases, J lost 0 bases, and 8 bases lay in between. Here the CDR3 reads CASSYRDDSYEQYF. The CDR3 coding sequence is TGTGCCAGCAGTTACCGGGACGACTCCTACGAGCAGTACTTC.

In this sample, this clone turned up a few times. The chain links TRBV30 to TRBJ1-6; D gene unclear. Germline V CDR1 and CDR2: GTSNPN, SVGIG (reference sequence). Trimming removed 0 bases from V and 9 bases from J, with 9 bases in between. This CDR3 comprises 13 residues. Here the CDR3 reads CAWSVSLVSPLHF. DNA for the CDR3: TGTGCCTGGAGTGTATCACTAGTTTCACCCCTCCACTTT.

This clone was observed at least ten times. The rearrangement joins TRBV7-2 to TRBJ2-7, with 8 bases matching TRBD2. This CDR3 has 15 residues. The J segment lost 2 bases and the V segment lost 2 bases, leaving 5 bases of the junction unmatched. Germline V gene lookup returns CDR1 SGHTA and CDR2 FQGNSA. The CDR3 loop reads CASSLQPGGPYEQYF. CDR3 in DNA: TGTGCCAGCAGCTTACAACCGGGAGGGCCCTACGAGCAGTACTTC. The full variable domain, its missing parts supplied by reference TRBV7-2 and TRBJ2-7, is GAGVSQSPSNKVTEKGKDVELRCDPISGHTALYWYRQSLGQGLEFLIYFQGNSAPDKSGLPSDRFSAERTGGSVSTLTIQRTQQEDSAVYLCASSLQPGGPYEQYFGPGTRLTVT.

The chain recombines TRBV28 with TRBJ2-7; perhaps TRBD1 as D (5 bases). V lost 6 bases and J 2 bases, leaving 11 bases between the germline ends. CDR3 size: 13 residues. CDR1 and CDR2 (germline): MDHEN, SYDVKM. CDR3 coding DNA: TGTGCCAGCAGGCCAGGGTCGACCTACGAGCAGTACTTC. It specifies CASRPGSTYEQYF.

The chain couples TRBV6-1 to TRBJ2-7; TRBD1 or TRBD2 may be the D gene (5 bases each). The ends were cut back, 8 bases at V and 5 bases at J, with 13 bases in the middle. The CDR3 contains 12 residues. The V gene's germline CDR1 is MNHNS and CDR2 SASEGT. Here the CDR3 reads CASEQLGDEQYF. The CDR3, as DNA: TGTGCCAGCGAGCAGTTGGGGGACGAGCAGTACTTC.

V gene TRBV7-9 combines with J gene TRBJ1-4; 11 positions agree with TRBD1. Germline loops: CDR1 SEHNR, CDR2 FQNEAQ (reference sequence). The CDR3 has 14 amino acids. The trim removed 6 bases at V and 8 bases at J, leaving 5 bases unmatched. CDR3 amino acids: CASSPGQGDEKLFF. CDR3 DNA sequence: TGTGCCAGCAGTCCGGGACAGGGGGACGAAAAACTGTTTTTT.

This clone came up once. This rearrangement joins TRBV4-1 to TRBJ2-3, with D maybe TRBD2 (6 bases). The CDR3 is made up of 19 amino acids. Looked up from germline, CDR1 is MGHRA and CDR2 is YSYEKL. Trimming cost V 1 base and J 5 bases, with 25 bases left between them. CDR3 coding DNA: TGCGCCAGCAGCCAAGTAGGGACTGTAGGCCTAGGCCTTGTAGATACGCAGTATTTT. Protein product: CASSQVGTVGLGLVDTQYF.

The chain carries TRBV7-8 and TRBJ1-6, with TRBD1 identical over 7 bases. Trimming at V came to 1 base and at J to 8 bases, leaving 2 bases not matched to a gene. The CDR3 contains 14 residues. Germline CDR1 and CDR2: SGHVS and FQNEAQ. The CDR3 DNA sequence: TGTGCCAGCAGCTTAGAAGGGGGCTATTCACCCCTCCACTTT. It specifies CASSLEGGYSPLHF.

The CDR3 loop reads CASSYTSGEQYF. The CDR3 DNA follows: TGTGCCAGCAGTTACACCTCAGGCGAGCAGTACTTC. The chain combines TRBV6-5 with TRBJ2-7, with D unresolved. The V end was cut by 2 bases, the J end by 6 bases, with 8 bases between. The germline CDR1 and CDR2 sequences are MNHEY and SVGAGI. The CDR3 contains 12 residues.

This clone was seen a single time. The chain is built from TRBV5-1 and TRBJ2-1; no clear D gene. Trimming removed 2 bases at V and 3 bases at J, with 3 bases between. This CDR3 is 12 amino acids long. Per germline, CDR1 SGHRS and CDR2 YFSETQ. CDR3 region: CASSFSYNEQFF. The CDR3 bases are TGCGCCAGCAGCTTCAGCTACAATGAGCAGTTCTTC.

The V gene is TRBV9, the J gene TRBJ2-5; TRBD2 agrees at 11 bases. The CDR3 length is 15 residues. The V gene's germline CDR1 is SGDLS and CDR2 YYNGEE. Losses at the gene ends were 4 bases for V and 2 bases for J; bases not matched to a gene: 4. The CDR3 protein is CASSTRLAGQETQYF. The CDR3 DNA reads TGTGCCAGCAGCACCCGACTAGCGGGACAAGAGACCCAGTACTTC.

This rearrangement joins TRBV27 to TRBJ1-4; 7 bases are shared with TRBD1. CDR3 length: 15 residues. CDR1 MNHEY and CDR2 SMNVEV come from the germline V gene (reference sequence). The trim removed 6 bases at V and 5 bases at J, leaving 9 bases unmatched. CDR3 nucleotide sequence: TGTGCCAGCAGGAAAGCGGGACAGCGAAATGAAAAACTGTTTTTT. Translated: CASRKAGQRNEKLFF.

The J gene is TRBJ1-1, the V gene TRBV11-3; D ambiguous. V was shortened by 1 base and J by 6 bases, with 3 bases between the two germline ends. CDR3 size: 11 residues. Germline V CDR1 and CDR2: SGHNT, YENEEA. The CDR3 loop is CASSLGPEAFF. Written as DNA, the CDR3 is TGTGCCAGCAGCTTAGGACCTGAAGCTTTCTTT.

This clone came up a few times. The chain joins TRBV7-8 to TRBJ2-7, with D tentatively TRBD2 (5 bases). Germline CDR1 and CDR2: SGHVS and FQNEAQ. The V gene lost 5 bases and the J gene lost 7 bases, with 15 bases spanning the gap. This CDR3 comprises 13 residues. As DNA, the CDR3 is TGTGCCAGCAGCGTAATGGAGACGGGGGAGCAGTACTTC. Translation: CASSVMETGEQYF.

V and J are TRBV6-1 and TRBJ1-4, with D hard to call. This CDR3 is built from 14 residues. V was pared by 10 bases and J by 4 bases, with 16 bases between. Germline CDR1 is MNHNS and CDR2 is SASEGT. CDR3 DNA: TGTGCCACCTCGAGGGCAGGAGTTAATGAAAAACTGTTTTTT. Amino acids: CATSRAGVNEKLFF.

The CDR3 here is CASREGLSTDTQYF. In DNA, the CDR3 is TGCGCCAGCAGAGAAGGGCTTAGCACAGATACGCAGTATTTT. The gene calls are TRBV5-1 and TRBJ2-3; D call uncertain. The germline V gene has CDR1 SGHRS and CDR2 YFSETQ. V lost 5 bases and J lost 0, with 10 bases in between. CDR3 size: 14 residues.

The count of this clone is one. The CDR3 sequence: CASRPGTGVHGYTF. DNA for the CDR3: TGTGCCAGCAGGCCCGGGACAGGGGTGCATGGCTACACCTTC. This chain links TRBV6-4 with TRBJ1-2, with 10 bases matching TRBD1. Trimming removed 6 bases from V and 6 bases from J; junction bases left unmatched: 7. Germline V gene sequence: CDR1 MRHNA, CDR2 SNTAGT. The CDR3 runs 14 residues.

V and J are TRBV27 and TRBJ1-1; D not certain. Trimming took off 3 bases at V and 5 bases at J, with 16 bases between the two ends. This CDR3 contains 15 residues. Per germline, CDR1 MNHEY and CDR2 SMNVEV (reference sequence). Here the CDR3 reads CASSFFPLLGTEAFF. In DNA form, the CDR3 reads TGTGCCAGCAGTTTTTTCCCTCTCCTGGGTACTGAAGCTTTCTTT.

The chain couples TRBV6-5 to TRBJ2-7, with TRBD2 matching over 7 bases. Germline V gene data show CDR1 as MNHEY and CDR2 as SVGAGI. The CDR3 has 14 amino acids. V gave up 5 bases and J gave up 3 bases; unmatched junction bases: 7. The CDR3 DNA reads TGTGCCAGCAGTCCGGGGGGAACCCACTACGAGCAGTACTTC. This gives the protein CASSPGGTHYEQYF.

CDR3 in DNA: TGTGCCAGCAGTGCCGACAGGGGCGTCTACGAGCAGTACTTC. It codes for CASSADRGVYEQYF. The chain recombines TRBV2 with TRBJ2-7; 8 positions match TRBD1. J was trimmed by 3 bases and V by 4 bases; bases with no gene match: 5. Germline CDR1 reads SNHLY; CDR2 reads FYNNEI. This CDR3 is 14 amino acids long.

The chain recombines TRBV18 with TRBJ2-5, with D unresolved. The CDR3 consists of 15 residues. Germline V gene sequence: CDR1 KGHSH, CDR2 LQKENI. Deletions cut 1 base from V and 9 bases from J, with 18 bases between. CDR3 loop: CASSPLDVVMSAQYF. The DNA of the CDR3 is TGTGCCAGCTCACCACTTGACGTAGTTATGTCGGCCCAGTACTTC.